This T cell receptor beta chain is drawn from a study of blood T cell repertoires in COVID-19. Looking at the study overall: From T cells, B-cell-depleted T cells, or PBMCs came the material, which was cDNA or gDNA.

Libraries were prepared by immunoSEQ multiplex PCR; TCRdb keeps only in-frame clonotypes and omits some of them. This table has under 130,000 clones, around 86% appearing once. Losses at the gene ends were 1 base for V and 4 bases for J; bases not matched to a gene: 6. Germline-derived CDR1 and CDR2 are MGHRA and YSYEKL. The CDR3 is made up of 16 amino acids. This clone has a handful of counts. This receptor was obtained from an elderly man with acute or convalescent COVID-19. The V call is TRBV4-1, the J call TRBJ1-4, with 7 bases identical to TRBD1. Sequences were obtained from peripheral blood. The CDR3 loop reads CASSQGGGGVNEKLFF. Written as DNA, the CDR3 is TGCGCCAGCAGCCAAGGAGGGGGCGGAGTTAATGAAAAACTGTTTTTT.